This TCR beta chain was profiled in a study of response to subunit inactivated influenza vaccine (dated by TCRdb to the late 2010s). Study-level background: Deep quantitative T cell receptor repertoire profiling was used in the study to track responses to a trivalent subunit inactivated influenza vaccine. Overall study outcomes, separate from this receptor: According to the authors, only a limited number of new T cells may be recruited by each seasonal influenza vaccination.

The junction shows trimming of 2 bases on V and 3 bases on J, plus 8 bases between the germline ends. CDR1 MNHEY and CDR2 SMNVEV were looked up in the germline V gene (reference sequence). The CDR3 goes from the cysteine to the phenylalanine over 14 residues. The sequence is cut down to CDR3 DNA, 42 bases in frame from base 1. Receptor libraries were prepared by RT-PCR. TCRdb records Illumina HiSeq 2500 as the sequencer. TCRdb reran the public reads through fastp at Q25 and MiXCR, keeping productive beta chains. Each entry merges the rows of one CDR3 protein and shows their most common DNA and genes. The sample yields hundreds of thousands of distinct CDR3 sequences; 11% to 15% were counted once. The ten largest account for less than 9% of the sample. This clonotype was recorded a few times. Its specific antigen is unknown. Base qualities are not recorded, but no much larger clone differs from it by a single base.

The sequencing here drew on PBMCs from blood, taken 14 to 15 days before vaccination. The rearranged segments are TRBV27 and TRBJ1-5, with a weak D call of TRBD1 (5 bases match). The TCR was taken from a man aged 45-60 years who received an inactivated influenza vaccine. Donor details come from another sample of the same person, matched by shared clones. The DNA is as follows: TGTGCCAGCAGTTTACGACAGTACAATCAGCCCCAGCATTTT. It translates as CASSLRQYNQPQHF.